This entry lists 30 T cell receptor beta chains sequenced from one sample in a study of shared clonotypes between healthy human individuals. Libraries were prepared by immunoSEQ multiplex PCR; TCRdb keeps only in-frame clonotypes and omits some of them. Among under 2.5 million clones listed, about 90% were seen once. The sequenced sample was naive CD4+ T cells from PBMCs. The subset here: CD45RA+ positively selected. All receptors come from a man aged 18-30 years in good health. Some clones in this sample may be carry-over from other donors' samples.

CDR3 nucleotide sequence: TGTGCCTGGGACCGACACGATCTAGCCAAAAACATTCAGTACTTC. The encoded protein is CAWDRHDLAKNIQYF. The rearrangement joins TRBV30 to TRBJ2-4, with no clear D. Per the germline V gene, CDR1 is GTSNPN and CDR2 is SVGIG (reference sequence). The germline V and J ends were trimmed by 5 bases and 0 bases, with 14 bases remaining between them. The CDR3 spans 15 residues.

The chain employs TRBV28 and TRBJ2-7; D unresolved. The CDR3 runs 14 residues. Germline values: CDR1 MDHEN, CDR2 SYDVKM. Trimming took off 7 bases at V and 3 bases at J, with 16 bases between the two ends. The CDR3 coding sequence is TGTGCCAGCACCGCACACCCTTCTGTCTACGAGCAGTACTTC. Protein product: CASTAHPSVYEQYF.

The chain joins TRBV28 to TRBJ1-4; a weak D match, TRBD1 (5 bases). V dropped 6 bases and J dropped 8 bases, with 19 bases sitting between them. The CDR3 loop spans 15 amino acids. Looked up from germline, CDR1 is MDHEN and CDR2 is SYDVKM. The CDR3 reads CASSYSGTSYEKLFF. CDR3 nucleotide sequence: TGTGCCAGCAGCTACTCAGGGACCTCTTACGAAAAACTGTTTTTT.

The V and J genes are TRBV6-6 and TRBJ2-1; D gene ambiguous. Germline V gene sequence: CDR1 MNHNY, CDR2 SVGAGI (reference sequence). This CDR3 is built from 12 residues. With 4 bases removed from V and 8 bases from J, the gap between germline ends came to 9 bases. CDR3 bases: TGTGCCAGCAGTTCCCCGTACGATGAGCAGTTCTTC. Protein sequence: CASSSPYDEQFF.

The chain has TRBV5-1 and TRBJ2-3; TRBD1 matches 7 bases. This CDR3 has 15 residues. J lost 6 bases, V lost 2 bases, and 9 bases had no gene match. Germline V gene lookup returns CDR1 SGHRS and CDR2 YFSETQ. The DNA for the CDR3 is TGCGCCAGCAGCTTTTCACAGGGGAGTGACGATACGCAGTATTTT. Translated, it gives CASSFSQGSDDTQYF.

CDR3 DNA: TGTGCCATCAGTGAGTACAGAACCGATAGCAATCAGCCCCAGCATTTT. This sequence encodes CAISEYRTDSNQPQHF. The rearrangement links TRBV10-3 to TRBJ1-5; D remains ambiguous. Trimming removed 1 base at V and 0 bases at J, with 10 bases between. This CDR3 spans 16 amino acids. Germline loops: CDR1 ENHRY, CDR2 SYGVKD.

This clone was counted only a few times. V usage is TRBV7-9 and J usage is TRBJ1-1; weak D call: TRBD1 (5 bases). V dropped 3 bases and J dropped 3 bases, with 11 bases sitting between them. CDR3 length: 14 residues. The germline CDR1 and CDR2 sequences are SEHNR and FQNEAQ (reference sequence). CDR3 region: CASSLGPVHTEAFF. The CDR3 nucleotides are TGTGCCAGCAGCTTGGGACCGGTACACACTGAAGCTTTCTTT.

The V and J genes are TRBV5-1 and TRBJ2-5, with D possibly matching TRBD2 (5 bases). The CDR3 has 15 residues. Per germline, CDR1 SGHRS and CDR2 YFSETQ. V lost 2 bases and J lost 1, with 12 bases in between. Here the CDR3 DNA reads TGCGCCAGCAGCTTCTTAGCGAGCCTCCAAGAGACCCAGTACTTC. The encoded protein is CASSFLASLQETQYF.

The V gene is TRBV4-1, the J gene TRBJ2-7, with no clear D. The length of the CDR3 is 12 residues. V was trimmed by 4 bases and J by 6 bases, leaving 10 bases between them. The germline V gene encodes CDR1 MGHRA and CDR2 YSYEKL. In DNA form, the CDR3 reads TGCGCCAGCAGCCCACTATTCGGCGAGCAGTACTTC. Its protein is CASSPLFGEQYF.

This clone was counted once. The chain links TRBV11-2 to TRBJ2-7, with TRBD1 identical over 8 bases. CDR3 length equals 15 residues. Germline-derived CDR1 and CDR2 are SGHAT and FQNNGV. V lost 1 base to trimming and J lost 7 bases; unmatched junction nucleotides: 9. The CDR3 bases are TGTGCCAGCAGCTTAGTTCGTCAGGGGGCGGGTGAGCAGTACTTC. Protein product: CASSLVRQGAGEQYF.

V and J are TRBV15 and TRBJ2-7; 7 nucleotides align to TRBD2. V dropped 9 bases and J dropped 7; count of bases not matched to a gene: 15. The CDR3 length is 14 residues. Germline CDR1 LNHNV, CDR2 YYDKDF (reference sequence). CDR3 residues: CATAGLVSYGEQYF. The DNA for the CDR3 is TGTGCCACAGCTGGACTAGTTTCCTATGGTGAGCAGTACTTC. The complete variable domain, with remaining parts taken from reference TRBV15 and TRBJ2-7, reads DAMVIQNPRYQVTQFGKPVTLSCSQTLNHNVMYWYQQKSSQAPKLLFHYYDKDFNNEADTPDNFQSRRPNTSFCFLDIRSPGLGDTAMYLCATAGLVSYGEQYFGPGTRLTVT.

The chain recombines TRBV2 with TRBJ2-7; 7 nucleotides agree with TRBD1. In germline, CDR1 is SNHLY, CDR2 FYNNEI. After removal of 2 bases from V and 3 bases from J, the junction contained 7 bases not matched to a gene. The CDR3 runs to 15 residues. CDR3 in amino acids: CASSEIPGQLYEQYF. CDR3 DNA: TGTGCCAGCAGTGAAATCCCGGGACAGCTCTACGAGCAGTACTTC.

V usage is TRBV6-5 and J usage is TRBJ2-5; no clear D. From germline, CDR1 is MNHEY and CDR2 SVGAGI. The CDR3 runs to 15 residues. The ends were cut back, 6 bases at V and 3 bases at J, with 17 bases in the middle. CDR3 residues: CASSQGPPRKETQYF. CDR3 DNA: TGTGCCAGCAGCCAAGGACCCCCTAGGAAAGAGACCCAGTACTTC.

The gene calls are TRBV7-7 and TRBJ2-7; weak D call: TRBD2 (6 bases). In germline, CDR1 is SSHAT, CDR2 FNYEAQ (reference sequence). The CDR3 length is 13 residues. The ends were cut back, 3 bases at V and 5 bases at J, with 11 bases in the middle. The DNA for the CDR3 is TGTGCCAGCAGCTTCGGGACTCGAGACGAGCAGTACTTC. Protein sequence: CASSFGTRDEQYF.

The chain recombines TRBV4-1 with TRBJ2-5, with D perhaps matching TRBD1 (6 bases). Trimming took off 1 base at V and 7 bases at J, with 10 bases between the two ends. The length of the CDR3 is 13 residues. Germline assignment: CDR1 MGHRA and CDR2 YSYEKL. In DNA form, the CDR3 reads TGCGCCAGCAGCCAAGTGGGGGCAAGGACCCAGTACTTC. Amino acid sequence: CASSQVGARTQYF.

The chain has TRBV28 and TRBJ1-4; possible D gene TRBD1, 6 bases. Germline assignment: CDR1 MDHEN and CDR2 SYDVKM. The ends were cut back, 8 bases at V and 8 bases at J, with 15 bases in the middle. CDR3 size: 13 residues. The chain's CDR3 is CASLEAGVEKLFF. The CDR3 DNA sequence: TGTGCCAGCCTGGAAGCAGGGGTCGAAAAACTGTTTTTT. Full variable domain (outside the CDR3, taken from reference TRBV28 and TRBJ1-4): DVKVTQSSRYLVKRTGEKVFLECVQDMDHENMFWYRQDPGLGLRLIYFSYDVKMKEKGDIPEGYSVSREKKERFSLILESASTNQTSMYLCASLEAGVEKLFFGSGTQLSVL.

This clone was observed once. The same CDR3 arises from other DNA sequences in this sample as well. The chain combines TRBV5-6 with TRBJ2-5; D remains ambiguous. The CDR3 is made up of 13 amino acids. Trimming took off 0 bases at V and 4 bases at J, with 7 bases between the two ends. Germline CDR1 and CDR2: SGHDT and YYEEEE. CDR3 nucleotides: TGTGCCAGCAGCTTGGGCGGCGGAGAGACCCAGTACTTC. This encodes CASSLGGGETQYF.

The gene calls are TRBV19 and TRBJ1-1; D is uncertain. This CDR3 contains 14 residues. CDR1 and CDR2 (germline): LNHDA, SQIVND (reference sequence). Trimming left V 2 bases short and J 4 bases short, with 11 bases between. The DNA for the CDR3 is TGTGCCAGTAGTATAAAGACGAGCGGCACTGAAGCTTTCTTT. Its protein product is CASSIKTSGTEAFF. Combining the CDR3 with reference TRBV19 and TRBJ1-1 gives the whole variable domain DGGITQSPKYLFRKEGQNVTLSCEQNLNHDAMYWYRQDPGQGLRLIYYSQIVNDFQKGDIAEGYSVSREKKESFPLTVTSAQKNPTAFYLCASSIKTSGTEAFFGQGTRLTVV.

This clone was picked up one time. V is TRBV19 and J is TRBJ1-2; the D gene is possibly TRBD1 (6 bases). Between the trimmed V and J ends, which lost 4 bases and 4 bases, there was a span of 10 bases. The CDR3 spans 13 residues. Germline V gene data show CDR1 as LNHDA and CDR2 as SQIVND (reference sequence). CDR3 in amino acids: CASSTGTTYGYTF. CDR3 nucleotides: TGTGCCAGTAGTACTGGGACAACCTATGGCTACACCTTC.

This clone was detected only once. This chain links TRBV4-2 with TRBJ1-4; D might be TRBD1 (6 bases). The CDR3 extends over 15 amino acids. The germline V and J ends were trimmed by 4 bases and 8 bases, with 17 bases remaining between them. The germline V gene has CDR1 LGHNA and CDR2 YNFKEQ. The CDR3 sequence: CASSPPGQGREKLFF. The CDR3 DNA follows: TGTGCCAGCAGCCCCCCGGGTCAGGGGAGAGAAAAACTGTTTTTT.

This clone was seen only once. The same CDR3 arises from other DNA sequences in this sample as well. V and J are TRBV7-3 and TRBJ2-2; D not certain. The CDR3 runs to 13 residues. V gave up 1 base and J gave up 4 bases, with 4 bases separating them. Germline CDR1 is SGHTA and CDR2 is FQGTGA. This CDR3 reads CASSLSGTGELFF. The CDR3 DNA reads as TGTGCCAGCAGCTTAAGCGGCACCGGGGAGCTGTTTTTT.

The chain combines TRBV5-1 with TRBJ2-3, with D possibly matching TRBD1 (5 bases). The CDR3 consists of 12 residues. Germline CDR1 is SGHRS and CDR2 is YFSETQ. Trimming removed 4 bases at V and 6 bases at J, with 9 bases between. The DNA of the CDR3 is TGCGCCAGCAGCGGATACAGGGATACGCAGTATTTT. Its translation is CASSGYRDTQYF.

The chain links TRBV6-5 to TRBJ2-7; D is possibly TRBD1 (6 bases). The germline gives CDR1 MNHEY, CDR2 SVGAGI. The CDR3 is made up of 15 amino acids. The V end was cut by 2 bases, the J end by 4 bases, with 15 bases between. The CDR3 spells CASSYLGAKVYEQYF. The CDR3 DNA is TGTGCCAGCAGTTACCTGGGGGCCAAGGTGTACGAGCAGTACTTC.

The J gene is TRBJ2-5, the V gene TRBV5-8; D unclear. Germline V lookup: CDR1 SGHTS, CDR2 YDEGEE. The CDR3 is made up of 14 amino acids. V was trimmed by 6 bases and J by 2 bases, leaving 14 bases between them. The CDR3 nucleotides are TGTGCCAGCATCCGGACGTTGGGGCAAGAGACCCAGTACTTC. Encoded protein: CASIRTLGQETQYF.

Points on this clone: The sample holds other DNA sequences that translate to the same CDR3. The V gene is TRBV27, the J gene TRBJ2-1; TRBD2 aligns across 8 bases. V shed 4 bases and J 0 bases; nucleotides not matched to a gene: 5. This CDR3 region has 16 residues. CDR1 and CDR2 (germline): MNHEY, SMNVEV (reference sequence). The CDR3 here is CASSSLAGRSYNEQFF. Here the CDR3 DNA reads TGTGCCAGCAGTTCCTTAGCGGGGCGCTCCTACAATGAGCAGTTCTTC.

The rearrangement uses TRBV2 and TRBJ1-2, with D maybe TRBD1 (6 bases). CDR3 length: 16 residues. V was trimmed by 1 base and J by 4 bases, leaving 16 bases between them. Germline CDR1 reads SNHLY; CDR2 reads FYNNEI. The CDR3 region has the DNA TGTGCCAGCAGTGAAGATTCTGGGGGGCTGAGCTATGGCTACACCTTC. It codes for CASSEDSGGLSYGYTF.

The J gene is TRBJ2-2, the V gene TRBV13, with 8 bases fitting TRBD1. The ends lost 2 bases at V and 2 bases at J; junction bases unmatched: 19. This CDR3 is 21 amino acids long. The germline V gene has CDR1 PRHDT and CDR2 FYEKMQ (reference sequence). DNA of the CDR3: TGTGCCAGCAGCTTACGTCTAAACAGGGGGGCGGCCTTAGACAACACCGGGGAGCTGTTTTTT. Its protein is CASSLRLNRGAALDNTGELFF.

This rearrangement joins TRBV27 to TRBJ2-7; 7 bases map to TRBD1. This CDR3 region has 12 residues. With 8 bases clipped from V and 2 bases from J, the junction kept 3 bases outside the gene matches. The V gene's germline CDR1 is MNHEY and CDR2 SMNVEV (reference sequence). The CDR3 sequence: CASGDRAYEQYF. In nucleotides, the CDR3 is TGTGCCAGCGGGGACAGAGCCTACGAGCAGTACTTC.

The chain has TRBV2 and TRBJ2-1; 10 positions match TRBD2. Germline loops: CDR1 SNHLY, CDR2 FYNNEI. The CDR3 runs to 15 residues. Trimming removed 7 bases from V and 6 bases from J; junction bases left unmatched: 9. CDR3: CASIPASGGGNEQFF. The CDR3 nucleotides are TGTGCCAGCATCCCAGCTAGCGGGGGTGGCAATGAGCAGTTCTTC.

This clone has just a few counts. The V and J genes are TRBV30 and TRBJ1-1; maybe TRBD1 (5 bases). Germline CDR1 GTSNPN, CDR2 SVGIG (reference sequence). The V end was cut by 5 bases, the J end by 9 bases, with 10 bases between. The CDR3 covers 10 residues. The CDR3 nucleotides read TGTGCCTGGGGGACGCCAAAAGCTTTCTTT. This codes for CAWGTPKAFF.